This T cell receptor beta chain was documented in a study of T-cell reconstitution after alpha-beta-depleted transplantation in children. A TCRbeta library incorporating unique molecular identifiers was prepared. Each CDR3 protein is one row after TCRdb ran MiXCR on the PCR reads. The data hold more than 400,000 distinct CDR3 sequences, with roughly an eighth observed a single time. With 4 bases removed from V and 2 bases from J, the gap between germline ends came to 9 bases. Germline V gene data show CDR1 as DFQATT and CDR2 as SNEGSKA (reference sequence). The CDR3 contains 12 residues. The sequencing used PBMCs, mostly from graft donor cells, collected 180 days after TCRalphabeta/CD19-depleted stem cell transplant. The chain is built from TRBV20-1 and TRBJ2-7; D gene ambiguous. The clonotype was recovered from a female patient aged 2-9 years who had a stem cell transplant for aplastic anemia, so the T cells may come from the graft donor. The CDR3 nucleotides are TGCAGTGCTACTGGACGGACCTACGAGCAGTACGTC. Its translation: CSATGRTYEQYV.